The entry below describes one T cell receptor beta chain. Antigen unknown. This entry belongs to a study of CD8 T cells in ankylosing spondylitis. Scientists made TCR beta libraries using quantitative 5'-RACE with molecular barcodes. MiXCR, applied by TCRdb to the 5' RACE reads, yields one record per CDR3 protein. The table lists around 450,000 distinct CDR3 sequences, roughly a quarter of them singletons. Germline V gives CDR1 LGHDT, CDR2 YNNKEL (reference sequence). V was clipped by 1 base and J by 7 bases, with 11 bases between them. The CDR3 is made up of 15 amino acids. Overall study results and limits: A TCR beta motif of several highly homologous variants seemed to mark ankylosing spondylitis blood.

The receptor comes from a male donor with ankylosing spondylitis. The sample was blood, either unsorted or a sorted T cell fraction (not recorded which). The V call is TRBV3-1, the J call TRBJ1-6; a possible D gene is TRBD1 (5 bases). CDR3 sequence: CASSQVDSGNSPLHF. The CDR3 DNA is TGTGCCAGCAGCCAAGTCGACAGTGGGAATTCACCCCTCCACTTT. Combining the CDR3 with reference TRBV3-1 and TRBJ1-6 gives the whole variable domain DTAVSQTPKYLVTQMGNDKSIKCEQNLGHDTMYWYKQDSKKFLKIMFSYNNKELIINETVPNRFSPKSPDKAHLNLHINSLELGDSAVYFCASSQVDSGNSPLHFGNGTRLTVT.